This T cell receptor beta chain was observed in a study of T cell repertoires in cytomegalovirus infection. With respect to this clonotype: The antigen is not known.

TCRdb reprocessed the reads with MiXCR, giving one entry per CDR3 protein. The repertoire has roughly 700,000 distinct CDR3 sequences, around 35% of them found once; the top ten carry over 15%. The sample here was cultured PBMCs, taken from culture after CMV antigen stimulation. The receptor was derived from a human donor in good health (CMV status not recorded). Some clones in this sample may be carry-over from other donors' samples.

As DNA, the CDR3 is TGCGCCAGCAGCCAAGTAGGGCCAGGTACCCAAGAGACCCAGTACTTC. Translating gives CASSQVGPGTQETQYF. J is TRBJ2-5 and V is TRBV4-3; D gene uncertain. This CDR3 has 16 amino acids. Germline assignment: CDR1 LGHNA and CDR2 YSLEER. Deletions cut 1 base from V and 1 base from J, with 13 bases between.